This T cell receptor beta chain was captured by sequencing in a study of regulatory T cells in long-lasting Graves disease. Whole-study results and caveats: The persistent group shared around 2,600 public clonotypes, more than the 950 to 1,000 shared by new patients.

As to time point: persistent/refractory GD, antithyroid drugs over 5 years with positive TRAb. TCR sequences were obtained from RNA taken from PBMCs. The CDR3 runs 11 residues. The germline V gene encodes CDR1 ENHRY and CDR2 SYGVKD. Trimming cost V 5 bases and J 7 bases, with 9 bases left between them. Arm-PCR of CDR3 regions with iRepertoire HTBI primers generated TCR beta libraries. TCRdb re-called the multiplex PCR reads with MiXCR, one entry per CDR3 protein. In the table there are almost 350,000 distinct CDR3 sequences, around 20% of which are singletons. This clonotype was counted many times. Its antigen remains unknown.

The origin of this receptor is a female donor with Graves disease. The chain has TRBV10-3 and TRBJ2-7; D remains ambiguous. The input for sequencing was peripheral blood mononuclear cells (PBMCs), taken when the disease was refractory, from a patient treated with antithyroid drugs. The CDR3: CAISPEREQYF. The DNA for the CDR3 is TGTGCCATCAGTCCTGAACGAGAGCAGTACTTC.